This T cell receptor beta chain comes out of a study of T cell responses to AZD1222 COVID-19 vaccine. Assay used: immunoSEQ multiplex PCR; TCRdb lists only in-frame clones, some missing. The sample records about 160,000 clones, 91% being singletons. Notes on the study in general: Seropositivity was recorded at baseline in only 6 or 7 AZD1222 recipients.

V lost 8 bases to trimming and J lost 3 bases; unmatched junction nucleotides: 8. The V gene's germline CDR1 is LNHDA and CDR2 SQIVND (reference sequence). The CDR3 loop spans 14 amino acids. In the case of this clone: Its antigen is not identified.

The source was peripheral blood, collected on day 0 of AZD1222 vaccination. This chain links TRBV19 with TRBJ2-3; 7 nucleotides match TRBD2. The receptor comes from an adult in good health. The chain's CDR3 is CASRSGGSTDTQYF. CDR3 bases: TGTGCCAGTCGTTCCGGCGGGAGTACAGATACGCAGTATTTT.